The 15 T cell receptor beta chains in this list originate from one sample, sequenced in a study of cytomegalovirus exposure and HLA in healthy donors. Use of 60 Vbeta and 13 Jbeta primers characterized the PCR. The assay was immunoSEQ multiplex PCR, and TCRdb's table has in-frame clones only and misses some. The profile shows about 180,000 clones, 85% of them singletons. Sequenced: PBMCs. All receptors come from a boy younger than 10 in good health and CMV-seronegative.

Note on this clone: The junction departs from the called germline gene at one end, perhaps through a read error. The chain is built from TRBV10-2 and TRBJ2-7; no definite D call. The CDR3 spans 17 residues. Germline CDR1 and CDR2: WSHSY and SAAADI. In DNA form, the CDR3 reads TGCGCCAGCAGTGAATTATCGGTGCTAGTTTCCTCCTACGGGCAGTACTTC. Protein: CASSELSVLVSSYGQYF.

J is TRBJ2-7 and V is TRBV5-4, with 7 bases identical to TRBD1. Germline loops: CDR1 SGHNT, CDR2 YYREEE (reference sequence). Trimming at V came to 1 base and at J to 6 bases, leaving 4 bases not matched to a gene. The CDR3 is 13 amino acids. CDR3: CASSLRQGLEQYF. The CDR3 DNA is TGTGCCAGCAGCTTGAGACAGGGTCTCGAGCAGTACTTC.

The chain is built from TRBV28 and TRBJ2-3; 10 bases agree with TRBD2. Germline V CDR1 and CDR2: MDHEN, SYDVKM. Trimming cost V 3 bases and J 2 bases; bases outside gene matches: 14. CDR3 length equals 19 residues. CDR3 in amino acids: CASSFPSEASGRVTDTQYF. DNA of the CDR3: TGTGCCAGCAGTTTCCCATCGGAGGCTAGCGGGAGAGTCACAGATACGCAGTATTTT.

This clone was seen a single time. V is TRBV11-2 and J is TRBJ1-4, with TRBD1 matching 7 bases. The CDR3 is 14 amino acids. J lost 8 bases, V lost 5 bases, and 8 bases had no gene match. Germline CDR1 is SGHAT and CDR2 is FQNNGV. The chain's CDR3 is CASSPNRGWEKLFF. In DNA, the CDR3 is TGTGCCAGCAGCCCAAACAGGGGATGGGAAAAACTGTTTTTT.

The gene calls are TRBV6-1 and TRBJ2-1; 7 nucleotides align to TRBD2. The J segment lost 4 bases and the V segment lost 6 bases, leaving 9 bases of the junction unmatched. The CDR3 runs to 15 residues. Germline V gene sequence: CDR1 MNHNS, CDR2 SASEGT. The DNA of the CDR3 is TGTGCCAGCAGCACCACTAGCGCGACTTACAATGAGCAGTTCTTC. This codes for CASSTTSATYNEQFF.

V and J are TRBV5-1 and TRBJ2-2, with TRBD1 matching over 7 bases. CDR3 length equals 15 residues. V shed 4 bases, J shed 1 base, and the junction held 4 bases outside the gene matches. Germline CDR1 and CDR2: SGHRS and YFSETQ. This chain's CDR3 is CASSPRQGNTGELFF. CDR3 bases: TGCGCCAGCAGCCCTCGACAGGGGAACACCGGGGAGCTGTTTTTT.

The genes are TRBV5-6 and TRBJ1-4; TRBD1 aligns across 7 bases. Trimming took 1 base from V and 6 from J; bases not matched to a gene: 3. Germline V gene data show CDR1 as SGHDT and CDR2 as YYEEEE. This CDR3 comprises 14 residues. CDR3 sequence reads: CASSLMGTDEKLFF. The CDR3 DNA follows: TGTGCCAGCAGCTTGATGGGGACAGATGAAAAACTGTTTTTT.

The rearrangement uses TRBV14 and TRBJ2-3; weak D call: TRBD1 (6 bases). The germline CDR1 and CDR2 sequences are SGHDN and FVKESK. This CDR3 contains 15 residues. Trimming took 1 base from V and 3 from J, leaving 11 bases between them. CDR3 sequence: CASSQGQVGTDTQYF. The CDR3 region has the DNA TGTGCCAGCAGCCAAGGACAGGTAGGTACAGATACGCAGTATTTT. Variable domain in full (rest from reference TRBV14 and TRBJ2-3): EAGVTQFPSHSVIEKGQTVTLRCDPISGHDNLYWYRRVMGKEIKFLLHFVKESKQDESGMPNNRFLAERTGGTYSTLKVQPAELEDSGVYFCASSQGQVGTDTQYFGPGTRLTVL.

The chain couples TRBV9 to TRBJ2-4, with D perhaps matching TRBD2 (7 bases). V was trimmed by 2 bases and J by 6 bases, leaving 15 bases between them. Per germline, CDR1 SGDLS and CDR2 YYNGEE. The CDR3 extends over 15 amino acids. The CDR3 DNA is TGTGCCAGCAGCGTGGGAGGGGGAGTCGGAAACATTCAGTACTTC. This translates into CASSVGGGVGNIQYF. Complete variable domain (other parts from reference TRBV9 and TRBJ2-4): DSGVTQTPKHLITATGQRVTLRCSPRSGDLSVYWYQQSLDQGLQFLIQYYNGEERAKGNILERFSAQQFPDLHSELNLSSLELGDSALYFCASSVGGGVGNIQYFGAGTRLSVL.

CDR3 nucleotides: TGTGCCAGCAGCTTGGACGTGGCCGGGTACGAGCAGTACTTC. It codes for CASSLDVAGYEQYF. The chain links TRBV5-6 to TRBJ2-7; D not resolved. Trimming removed 0 bases from V and 4 bases from J, with 11 bases in between. Germline V gene sequence: CDR1 SGHDT, CDR2 YYEEEE. The CDR3 sequence is 14 residues long.

The J gene is TRBJ1-4, the V gene TRBV4-1; D is unclear. The germline V and J ends were trimmed by 3 bases and 4 bases, with 9 bases remaining between them. Germline V CDR1 and CDR2: MGHRA, YSYEKL. This CDR3 has 14 residues. CDR3 sequence (DNA): TGCGCCAGCAGCCATCTTCAGATTAATGAAAAACTGTTTTTT. Translating it yields CASSHLQINEKLFF.

Points on this clone: At one end the junction does not follow the germline gene, possibly because of a read error. The V gene is TRBV5-4, the J gene TRBJ2-7; 8 bases agree with TRBD2. In germline, CDR1 is SGHNT, CDR2 YYREEE (reference sequence). This CDR3 has 14 residues. CDR3 region: CASSPTSGLYEQHF. The CDR3 DNA is TGTGCCAGCAGCCCTACTAGCGGACTTTACGAGCAGCACTTC.

The table lists this clone with a few counts. The CDR3 nucleotides read TGCGCCAGCAGGGCGGGACTAGCGGGGGGGCTTTACTACAATGAGCAGTTCTTC. It is translated as CASRAGLAGGLYYNEQFF. V is TRBV5-1 and J is TRBJ2-1; 16 bases are shared with TRBD2. The CDR3 totals 18 residues. J was trimmed by 3 bases and V by 5 bases; bases with no gene match: 8. Germline CDR1 SGHRS, CDR2 YFSETQ.

This clone is a singleton in its sample. The chain combines TRBV10-2 with TRBJ2-3; the match to TRBD1 covers 7 bases. The CDR3 extends over 14 amino acids. Germline lookup yields CDR1 WSHSY and CDR2 SAAADI. After removal of 8 bases from V and 2 bases from J, the junction contained 7 bases not matched to a gene. The CDR3 reads CASGRDSITDTQYF. DNA for the CDR3: TGCGCCAGCGGCAGGGACAGTATCACAGATACGCAGTATTTT.

The gene calls are TRBV7-9 and TRBJ2-5; D not certain. This CDR3 spans 14 amino acids. The germline V and J ends were trimmed by 2 bases and 0 bases, with 7 bases remaining between them. The germline CDR1 and CDR2 sequences are SEHNR and FQNEAQ (reference sequence). CDR3 sequence (DNA): TGTGCCAGCAGCTTACTAGAGTACCAAGAGACCCAGTACTTC. Its protein is CASSLLEYQETQYF.